Detailed here is one TCR beta chain. The repertoire was sequenced with immunoSEQ multiplex PCR; TCRdb's copy has only in-frame clones and lacks some. The sample carries around 140,000 clones, about 92% recorded once. The data were obtained in a study of control samples from healthy donors and cancer patients. The sequenced sample consisted of blood. The clonotype comes from a woman in her forties or fifties in good health.

CDR3 residues: CASSLGAYEQYF. The CDR3 DNA sequence: TGTGCCAGCAGCTTAGGGGCATACGAGCAGTACTTC. The rearrangement links TRBV7-8 to TRBJ2-7; D remains ambiguous. CDR1 is SGHVS and CDR2 is FQNEAQ in the germline V gene. V dropped 1 base and J dropped 4 bases, with 5 bases sitting between them. The CDR3 loop spans 12 amino acids.